This TCR beta chain was obtained from a study of T cells in localized non-small cell lung cancer (TCRdb year 2020). Some background on the complete study: The study analyzed T cell repertoires of hundreds of early-stage NSCLC patients, comparing tumors and uninvolved tumor-adjacent lungs. The cohort consisted of around 250 treatment-naive NSCLC patients whose localized lung tumors had been resected. A mean age of around 66 years was recorded for the NSCLC patients, of whom more than 120 were male and 90 to 110 were female.

The junction shows trimming of 5 bases on V and 4 bases on J, plus 19 bases between the germline ends. The cysteine opens and the phenylalanine closes a CDR3 of 16 amino acids. Left in the record is the CDR3 DNA by itself, 48 bases read in frame from the first base. CDR1 and CDR2 were assigned from the germline V gene as SGHNT and YENEEA. At diagnosis, tumor, uninvolved tumor-adjacent lung and peripheral blood were collected and then preserved as a mix of FFPE and fresh-frozen material. About this clone: The target of this receptor is not known. Per-nucleotide qualities are absent, and no much larger clonotype sits a single base away.

What the research found in general, with its limitations: Uninvolved tumor-adjacent lung showed the highest T cell clonality, higher than tumor, which suggests more focused antigenic responses in the uninvolved tumor-adjacent lung. Longer overall survival was associated with higher T cell density in blood, whereas shorter survival was associated with higher clonality in adjacent lung. Of the top 100 tumor clones, a median of approximately 60 were detected in paired uninvolved adjacent lung; some 28 were also among that lung's top 100. Since the design was exploratory, TCR variables were selected using unadjusted p-values with no false-discovery rate correction. Because multi-region tumor sequencing was not done, intratumor heterogeneity could not be ruled out.

TCR beta CDR3 regions were sequenced from DNA using the immunoSEQ Assay. The study's own analysis went as follows. T cell density was computed as TCR beta template counts normalized to usable DNA estimated by amplifying housekeeping genes. Richness was estimated with the preseqR package, extrapolating to 400,000 templates for PBMC samples and 120,000 templates for tissue samples. Clonality was defined as one minus Pielou's evenness. To identify tissue-enriched TCRs, differential abundance testing was run on productive amino-acid clonotypes with a minimum total count of 5 and an alpha of 0.1. The Jaccard Index and the Morisita Overlap Index were used to measure repertoire overlap between compartments. GLIPH grouped TCR beta CDR3s together with public tetramer-defined viral CDR3s, and a viral motif had to include at least three viral sequences and show V-gene enrichment. As stored in TCRdb, this immuneACCESS dataset retains in-frame rearrangements with V and J assigned. A fraction of the clones does not appear; measured against another copy, unresolved V genes explain less than half of the discrepancy, and the remainder lacks a known reason. D and trimming come from the DNA, and the V and J calls and clone size come from that table. The sample contains around 620 clones, roughly 29% of them found a single time. The ten largest clonotypes hold around 19% of the sample.

The source material was lung tumor tissue, sampled before any cancer treatment. This clonotype was sampled from a woman aged 40-75 years with stage III lung adenocarcinoma. Recombination joined TRBV11-3 with TRBJ2-3, with TRBD1 as a weak D call on 6 bases. The CDR3: CASSPQGEAGADTQYF. The sequenced DNA is TGTGCCAGCAGCCCTCAAGGAGAGGCAGGGGCAGATACGCAGTATTTT.